What follows are 11 T cell receptor beta chains derived from one specimen sequenced in a study of control samples from healthy donors and cancer patients (dated by TCRdb to 2018 to 2021). The library came from the immunoSEQ multiplex PCR assay. TCRdb obtained this table from immuneACCESS and retained in-frame rearrangements with V and J assigned. These tables miss some clones; where compared with another copy, unresolved V genes account for less than half of the shortfall, and the remainder is unexplained. The sample table contains more than 65,000 clones; only one count was recorded for about 87% of them. In total, the top ten clones hold 1.5% to 2% of the sample. The sequencing input was PBMCs. The receptors come from a woman between 55 and 75 years old with head and neck cancer.

The chain joins TRBV12-3 or TRBV12-4 to TRBJ1-1, with no clear D. The CDR3 totals 11 residues. The V end lost 6 bases, the J end lost 1 base, and 3 bases lay between the germline ends. This CDR3 reads CASSKNTEAFF. Here the CDR3 DNA reads TGTGCCAGCAGCAAGAACACTGAAGCTTTCTTT.

The chain has TRBV15 and TRBJ1-1, with D possibly matching TRBD1 (5 bases). The CDR3 loop spans 14 amino acids. Trimming pared 0 bases from V and 3 bases from J, leaving 8 bases between. Germline CDR1 is LNHNV and CDR2 is YYDKDF (reference sequence). CDR3 in amino acids: CATSRDLGDTEAFF. The CDR3 DNA reads as TGTGCCACCAGCAGAGATCTGGGGGACACTGAAGCTTTCTTT.

This clone was recorded once. The rearrangement uses TRBV11-2 and TRBJ2-1; 9 bases fit TRBD1. The CDR3 loop spans 15 amino acids. Germline V gene lookup returns CDR1 SGHAT and CDR2 FQNNGV. Trimming cost V 6 bases and J 7 bases; bases outside gene matches: 10. CDR3 region: CASRSLRDRVNEQFF. The CDR3 region has the DNA TGTGCCAGCAGATCCCTCCGGGACAGGGTAAATGAGCAGTTCTTC.

The chain recombines TRBV11-2 with TRBJ2-5; 9 bases map to TRBD2. Trimming took 2 bases from V and 4 from J; bases not matched to a gene: 8. Germline-derived CDR1 and CDR2 are SGHAT and FQNNGV. The CDR3 sequence is 16 residues long. The DNA of the CDR3 is TGTGCCAGCAGCTTACAGGGGCCACTAGCGGGAGAGACCCAGTACTTC. Amino acids: CASSLQGPLAGETQYF.

This chain links TRBV29-1 with TRBJ1-1, with D perhaps TRBD1 (6 bases). Per the germline V gene, CDR1 is SQVTM and CDR2 is ANQGSEA. The V and J ends lost 4 bases and 5 bases respectively, with 14 bases between them. The CDR3 consists of 13 residues. The CDR3 sequence: CSVGSGVGTEAFF. The CDR3 nucleotides read TGCAGCGTTGGGTCAGGGGTCGGGACTGAAGCTTTCTTT.

This clone showed up just once. The chain couples TRBV18 to TRBJ2-7, with TRBD2 as a possible D gene (6 bases). Germline assignment: CDR1 KGHSH and CDR2 LQKENI. V was pared by 5 bases and J by 0 bases, with 14 bases between. The CDR3 is made up of 15 amino acids. This CDR3 reads CASSNLGGSSYEQYF. As DNA, the CDR3 is TGTGCCAGCTCAAACCTGGGGGGAAGCTCCTACGAGCAGTACTTC.

This clone appeared once. This sequence joins TRBV3-1 (or the pseudogene TRBV3-2) and TRBJ1-4; no clear D. The CDR3 runs to 14 residues. V lost 5 bases to trimming and J lost 4 bases, with 11 bases between them. Germline V CDR1 and CDR2: LGHDT, YNNKEL (reference sequence). The CDR3 DNA reads as TGTGCCAGCAGCAGAGGAAGCGATAATGAAAAACTGTTTTTT. This encodes CASSRGSDNEKLFF.

V usage is TRBV6-4 and J usage is TRBJ2-3; 7 nucleotides line up with TRBD1. Germline values: CDR1 MRHNA, CDR2 SNTAGT. The CDR3 is 15 amino acids. The ends lost 4 bases at V and 2 bases at J; junction bases unmatched: 6. The CDR3 sequence is CASSATTGTTDTQYF. CDR3 bases: TGTGCCAGCAGTGCCACGACAGGGACCACAGATACGCAGTATTTT.

The J gene is TRBJ2-5, the V gene TRBV20-1; D call uncertain. This CDR3 contains 11 residues. Germline-derived CDR1 and CDR2 are DFQATT and SNEGSKA (reference sequence). Trimming left V 1 base short and J 3 bases short, with 3 bases between. This CDR3 is CSARGEETQYF. For the CDR3, the DNA is TGCAGTGCTAGAGGGGAAGAGACCCAGTACTTC.

The J gene is TRBJ2-3, the V gene TRBV7-6; D possibly matches TRBD1 or TRBD2 (6 bases each). Germline loops: CDR1 SGHVS, CDR2 FNYEAQ. Trimming pared 1 base from V and 0 bases from J, leaving 11 bases between. This CDR3 has 16 amino acids. CDR3 in DNA: TGTGCCAGCAGCTTAGGGGTAGGGGGGAGCACAGATACGCAGTATTTT. It yields the protein CASSLGVGGSTDTQYF. Full variable domain (outside the CDR3, taken from reference TRBV7-6 and TRBJ2-3): GAGVSQSPRYKVTKRGQDVALRCDPISGHVSLYWYRQALGQGPEFLTYFNYEAQQDKSGLPNDRFSAERPEGSISTLTIQRTEQRDSAMYRCASSLGVGGSTDTQYFGPGTRLTVL.

The chain joins TRBV29-1 to TRBJ2-4, with TRBD1 matching over 7 bases. There are 13 residues in the CDR3. Germline lookup yields CDR1 SQVTM and CDR2 ANQGSEA. The J segment lost 2 bases and the V segment lost 8 bases, leaving 6 bases of the junction unmatched. The CDR3 DNA follows: TGCAGCTTCACAGGGGATTCCAAAAACATTCAGTACTTC. The encoded protein is CSFTGDSKNIQYF.